This is a list of T cell receptor beta chains from one sample in a study of blood T cell repertoires in COVID-19. Sequenced by immunoSEQ multiplex PCR; TCRdb stores in-frame clones only, minus some. The data show over 150,000 clones, with 75% to 80% seen just once and approximately 27% held by the top ten. The source material was peripheral blood. These TCRs come from a woman between 65 and 79 years old with acute or convalescent COVID-19. Each CDR3 is given without its conserved first and last residue.

j_call,v_call,cdr3_aa
TRBJ2-3,TRBV3-1/TRBV3-2,ASSQSGRGTDTQY
TRBJ1-1,TRBV7-9,ASSRWDRHMNTEAF
TRBJ1-2,TRBV11-2,ASSLDRGPYYT
TRBJ1-5,TRBV7-9,ASSSGDQPQH
TRBJ2-1,TRBV24-1,ATSDPDASESSYNEQF
TRBJ2-7,TRBV4-2,ASSPGTGALEQY
TRBJ2-6,TRBV19,ASSRYSGRRAGANVLT
TRBJ2-1,TRBV6-6,ASSYGTSHNEQF
TRBJ2-3,TRBV2,ATTSGRAATDTQY
TRBJ2-3,TRBV5-1,ASSPNAGTDTQY
TRBJ2-1,TRBV2,ASSGEVNEQF
TRBJ2-3,TRBV3-1/TRBV3-2,ASSPGLAGNTQY
TRBJ1-4,TRBV5-5,ASSLDPGGARREKLF
TRBJ2-5,TRBV2,ATLVEKRVQETQY
TRBJ2-7,TRBV12-3/TRBV12-4,ASSLRNEQY
TRBJ2-2,TRBV3-1/TRBV3-2,ASSQWQANTGELF
TRBJ2-1,TRBV5-4,ASSLGGTDAGEQF
TRBJ2-7,TRBV20-1,SASSSGNYEQY
TRBJ1-2,TRBV3-1/TRBV3-2,ASSQEGTGKGGGYT
TRBJ2-7,TRBV19,ASSIVFSGTKSSYEQY
TRBJ2-1,TRBV4-1,ASSQAPSSSYNEQF
TRBJ1-4,TRBV5-5,ASSPVGGLGEKLF
TRBJ1-6,TRBV3-1/TRBV3-2,ASSQGQNNSPLH
TRBJ2-3,TRBV3-1/TRBV3-2,ASSPYPYGTDTQY
TRBJ1-3,TRBV13,ASSLTRGDTIY
TRBJ2-7,TRBV29-1,SVGGDYEQY
TRBJ1-6,TRBV28,ASPTHTRRQGNSPLH
TRBJ1-3,TRBV12-3/TRBV12-4,AGRTDRGNTIY
TRBJ2-1,TRBV28,ASRPAEAGKNEQF
TRBJ2-7,TRBV3-1/TRBV3-2,ASSQGARQRSPSEQY
TRBJ2-7,TRBV28,ASSPLTGASYEQY
TRBJ1-4,TRBV11-2,ASSLFQGRRVNEKLF
TRBJ2-1,TRBV29-1,SVVGGGSNEQF
TRBJ2-6,TRBV14,ASSQDDRVSHLVSGANVLT
TRBJ1-4,TRBV6-1,ASSAQGAATNEKLF
TRBJ2-3,TRBV21-1,ASSKAPSRDTQY
TRBJ2-7,TRBV7-2,ASSLSSGIAYEQY
TRBJ2-4,TRBV7-9,ASSRQGVTKNIQY
TRBJ1-3,TRBV7-9,ASSLRAGRSGNTIY
TRBJ1-5,TRBV4-1,ASSPWGGNQPQH
TRBJ1-5,TRBV12-3/TRBV12-4,ASSLNGNQPQH
TRBJ1-6,TRBV4-1,ASSQRRGAPLSPLH
TRBJ2-7,TRBV7-9,ASSSGGRTLPYEQY
TRBJ1-1,TRBV7-9,ASSLARANTEAF
TRBJ2-7,TRBV5-1,ASSLQQSSYEQY
TRBJ2-4,TRBV19,ASSIEAVRGTKNIQY
TRBJ2-3,TRBV3-1/TRBV3-2,ASSLGSSADTQY